This T cell receptor beta chain comes out of a study of blood T cell repertoires in COVID-19. Per the germline V gene, CDR1 is LGHNT and CDR2 is FRNRAP. Trimming removed 1 base at V and 4 bases at J, with 4 bases between. CDR3 length equals 12 residues. Data came from immunoSEQ multiplex PCR; TCRdb stores just in-frame clones and leaves some out. The top ten clones hold 12% of a sample with over 100,000 clones, around 80% of them seen once. The sample holds a few counts of this clone. This chain connects TRBV12-5 to TRBJ1-1; no firm D call. The source is a woman aged 60 to 75 with acute or convalescent COVID-19. Input material: peripheral blood. The CDR3 nucleotides read TGTGCTAGTGGTTTGGGGAGCACTGAAGCTTTCTTT. Its translation is CASGLGSTEAFF.